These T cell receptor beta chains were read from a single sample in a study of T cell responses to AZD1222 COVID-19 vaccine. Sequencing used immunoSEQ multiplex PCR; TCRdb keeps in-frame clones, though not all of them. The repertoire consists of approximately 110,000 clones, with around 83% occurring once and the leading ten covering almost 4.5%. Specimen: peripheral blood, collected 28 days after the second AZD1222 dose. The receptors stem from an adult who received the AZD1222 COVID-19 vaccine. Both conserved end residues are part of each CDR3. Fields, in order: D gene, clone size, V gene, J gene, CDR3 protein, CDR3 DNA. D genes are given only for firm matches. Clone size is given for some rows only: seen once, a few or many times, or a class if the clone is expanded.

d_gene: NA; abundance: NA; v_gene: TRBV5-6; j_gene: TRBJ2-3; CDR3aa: CASSSPYGTQYF; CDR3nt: TGTGCCAGCAGCTCACCCTATGGTACGCAGTATTTT
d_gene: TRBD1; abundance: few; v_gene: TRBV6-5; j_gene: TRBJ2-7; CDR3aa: CASSYSQGAYEQYF; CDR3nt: TGTGCCAGCAGTTACTCCCAGGGGGCCTACGAGCAGTACTTC
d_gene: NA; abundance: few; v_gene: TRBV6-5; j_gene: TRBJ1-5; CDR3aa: CASSQRWDTLQHF; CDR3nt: TGTGCCAGCAGTCAACGGTGGGACACTCTCCAGCATTTT
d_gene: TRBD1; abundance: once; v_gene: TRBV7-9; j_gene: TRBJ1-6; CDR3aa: CASSSSDRAFNSPLHF; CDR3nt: TGTGCCAGCAGCTCCTCGGACAGGGCGTTTAATTCACCCCTCCACTTT
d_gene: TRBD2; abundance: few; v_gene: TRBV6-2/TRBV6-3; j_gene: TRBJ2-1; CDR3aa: CASSYSITAGRSLTYNEQFF; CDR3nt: TGTGCCAGCAGTTACTCGATAACAGCGGGGAGAAGTTTGACCTACAATGAGCAGTTCTTC
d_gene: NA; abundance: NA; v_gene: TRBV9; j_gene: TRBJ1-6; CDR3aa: CASRENMGSPLHF; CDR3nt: TGTGCCAGCAGGGAAAACATGGGTTCACCCCTCCACTTT
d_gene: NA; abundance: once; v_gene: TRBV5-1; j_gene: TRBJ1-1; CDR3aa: CASSLLAGANTEAFF; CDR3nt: TGCGCCAGCAGCTTGTTGGCGGGGGCGAACACTGAAGCTTTCTTT
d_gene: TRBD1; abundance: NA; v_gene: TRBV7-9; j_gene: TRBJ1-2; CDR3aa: CASSFRTGTEGYGYTF; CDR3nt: TGTGCCAGCAGCTTCCGAACCGGGACAGAGGGCTATGGCTACACCTTC
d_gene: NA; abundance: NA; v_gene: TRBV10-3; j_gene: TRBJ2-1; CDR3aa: CAIRPGTPTYNEQFF; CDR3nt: TGTGCCATTAGACCCGGGACACCGACCTACAATGAGCAGTTCTTC
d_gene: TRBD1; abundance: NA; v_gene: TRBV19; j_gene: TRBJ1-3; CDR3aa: CASSIRGTGARSGNTIYF; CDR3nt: TGTGCCAGTAGTATTCGTGGGACAGGGGCCCGCTCTGGAAACACCATATATTTT
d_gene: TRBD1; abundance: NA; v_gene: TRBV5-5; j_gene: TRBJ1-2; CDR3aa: CASSSGTGVDGYTF; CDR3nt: TGTGCCAGCAGCTCCGGGACAGGGGTAGATGGCTACACCTTC
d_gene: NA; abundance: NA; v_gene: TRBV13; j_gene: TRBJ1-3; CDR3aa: CASSLAGSGNTIYF; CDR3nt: TGTGCCAGCAGCTTAGCTGGGTCTGGAAACACCATATATTTT
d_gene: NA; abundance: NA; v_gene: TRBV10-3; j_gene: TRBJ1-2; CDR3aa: CAISESGGWDYGYTF; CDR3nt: TGTGCCATCAGTGAGAGTGGAGGGTGGGACTATGGCTACACCTTC
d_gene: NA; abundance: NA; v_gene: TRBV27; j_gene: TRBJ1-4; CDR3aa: CASSLSTGSRGEKLFF; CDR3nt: TGTGCCAGCAGTTTATCAACGGGGTCGCGGGGGGAAAAACTGTTTTTT
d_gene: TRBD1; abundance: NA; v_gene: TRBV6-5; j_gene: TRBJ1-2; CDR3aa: CASSSTGQNLYGYTF; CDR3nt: TGTGCCAGCAGTTCGACGGGACAGAACCTCTATGGCTACACCTTC
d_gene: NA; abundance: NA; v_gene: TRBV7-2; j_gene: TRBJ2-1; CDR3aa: CASSQTSYEQFF; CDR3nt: TGTGCCAGCAGCCAGACTAGTTATGAGCAGTTCTTC
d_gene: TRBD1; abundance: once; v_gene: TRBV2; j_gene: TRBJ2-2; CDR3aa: CASTRDRGLTGELFF; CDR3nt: TGTGCCAGCACGCGGGACAGGGGGCTCACCGGGGAGCTGTTTTTT
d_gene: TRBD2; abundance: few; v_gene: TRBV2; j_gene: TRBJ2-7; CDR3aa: CASRGGGLEEQYF; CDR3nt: TGTGCCAGCAGGGGGGGAGGACTAGAAGAACAGTACTTC
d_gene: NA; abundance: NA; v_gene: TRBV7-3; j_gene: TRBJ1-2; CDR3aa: CASSSVTGSLGYTF; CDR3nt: TGTGCCAGCAGCTCCGTTACAGGGTCGCTCGGCTACACCTTC
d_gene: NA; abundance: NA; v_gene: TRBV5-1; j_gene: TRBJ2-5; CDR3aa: CASSLALDTTLSETQYF; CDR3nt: TGCGCCAGCAGCCTGGCCCTTGACACCACACTCTCAGAGACCCAGTACTTC
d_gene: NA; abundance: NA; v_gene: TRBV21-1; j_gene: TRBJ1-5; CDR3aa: CASSKVDTSQNQPQHF; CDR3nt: TGTGCCAGCAGCAAAGTAGACACAAGTCAAAATCAGCCCCAGCATTTT
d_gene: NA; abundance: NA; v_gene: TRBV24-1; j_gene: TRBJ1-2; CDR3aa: CATSVGRNYGYTF; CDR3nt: TGTGCCACCAGTGTGGGGCGCAACTATGGCTACACCTTC
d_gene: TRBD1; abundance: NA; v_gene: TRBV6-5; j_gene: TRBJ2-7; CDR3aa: CASSQTGNRYEQYF; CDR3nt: TGTGCCAGCAGCCAGACAGGGAATCGCTACGAGCAGTACTTC
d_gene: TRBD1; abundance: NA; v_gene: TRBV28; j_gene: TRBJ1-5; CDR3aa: CASSSGDRVWNQPQHF; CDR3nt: TGTGCCAGCAGCTCCGGGGACAGGGTGTGGAATCAGCCCCAGCATTTT
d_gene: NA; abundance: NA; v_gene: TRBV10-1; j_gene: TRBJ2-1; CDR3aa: CASSDGTGIYNEQFF; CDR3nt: TGCGCCAGCAGTGACGGGACTGGAATTTACAATGAGCAGTTCTTC
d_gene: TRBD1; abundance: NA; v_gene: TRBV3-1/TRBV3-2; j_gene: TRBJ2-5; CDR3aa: CASSQEGQGEETQYF; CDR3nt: TGTGCCAGCAGCCAAGAGGGACAGGGGGAGGAGACCCAGTACTTC
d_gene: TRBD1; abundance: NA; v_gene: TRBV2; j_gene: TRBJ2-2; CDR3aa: CASIKGGLSNTGELFF; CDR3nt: TGTGCCAGCATAAAAGGGGGCCTATCTAACACCGGGGAGCTGTTTTTT
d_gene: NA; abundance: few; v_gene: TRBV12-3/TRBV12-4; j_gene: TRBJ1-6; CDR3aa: CASSLGEKSLHF; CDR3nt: TGTGCCAGCAGTTTAGGGGAGAAATCCCTCCACTTT